This section outlines one T cell receptor (beta chain) sequence together with its context. What it binds is not known. The data were obtained in a study of blood T cells in healthy people across ages. Notes on the study in general: Conclusively comparing naive with antigen-experienced cells was impossible with unsorted PBMCs. Long-lived donors exceeded aged donors in naive CD4+ cells and diversity. Naive T cell percentage by flow cytometry tracked strongly with beta diversity.

This CDR3 is built from 10 residues. From germline, CDR1 is GTSNPN and CDR2 SVGIG (reference sequence). Trimming took 2 bases from V and 5 from J, leaving 3 bases between them. Every sample had a minimum of 7 million PBMCs isolated. Alongside a J-beta primer mix, a sample-barcoded 5' primer served in a second PCR lasting about 7 to 12 cycles. One entry per CDR3 protein, called by TCRdb with MiXCR from the 5' RACE reads. The profile covers 650,000 to 1,000,000 distinct CDR3 sequences, with about half appearing a single time and around 18% taken by the ten largest. The material sequenced was blood. The V and J genes are TRBV30 and TRBJ1-1; D is ambiguous. The sequence came from a man at least 80 years old in good health. DNA for the CDR3: TGTGCCTGGAGTCAAACTGAAGCTTTCTTT. The encoded protein is CAWSQTEAFF.